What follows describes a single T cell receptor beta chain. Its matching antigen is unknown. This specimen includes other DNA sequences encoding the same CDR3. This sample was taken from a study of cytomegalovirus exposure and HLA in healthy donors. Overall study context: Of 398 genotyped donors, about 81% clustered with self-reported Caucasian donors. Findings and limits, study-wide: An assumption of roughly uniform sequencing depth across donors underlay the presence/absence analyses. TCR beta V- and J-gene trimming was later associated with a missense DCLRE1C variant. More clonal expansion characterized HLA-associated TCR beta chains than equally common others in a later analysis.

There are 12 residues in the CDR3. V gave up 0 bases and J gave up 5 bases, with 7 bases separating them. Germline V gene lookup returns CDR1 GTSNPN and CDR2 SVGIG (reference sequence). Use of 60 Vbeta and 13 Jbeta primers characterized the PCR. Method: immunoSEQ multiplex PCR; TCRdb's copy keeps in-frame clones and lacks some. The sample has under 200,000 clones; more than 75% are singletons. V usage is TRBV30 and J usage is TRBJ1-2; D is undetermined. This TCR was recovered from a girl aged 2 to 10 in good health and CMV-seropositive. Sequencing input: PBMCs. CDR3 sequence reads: CAWSVRGYGYTF. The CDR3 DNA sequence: TGTGCCTGGAGTGTACGCGGTTATGGCTACACCTTC.